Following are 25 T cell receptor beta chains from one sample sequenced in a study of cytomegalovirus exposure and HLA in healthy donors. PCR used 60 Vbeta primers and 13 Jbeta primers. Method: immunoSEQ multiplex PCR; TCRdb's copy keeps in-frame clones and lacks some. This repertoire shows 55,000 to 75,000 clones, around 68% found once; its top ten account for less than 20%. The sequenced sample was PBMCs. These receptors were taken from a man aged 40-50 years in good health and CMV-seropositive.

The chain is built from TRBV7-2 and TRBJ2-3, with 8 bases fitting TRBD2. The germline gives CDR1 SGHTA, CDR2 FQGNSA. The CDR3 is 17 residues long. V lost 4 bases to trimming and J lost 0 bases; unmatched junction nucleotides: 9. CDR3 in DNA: TGTGCCAGCAGCTCCCCCGGGGGGGGCTCTAGCACAGATACGCAGTATTTT. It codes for CASSSPGGGSSTDTQYF. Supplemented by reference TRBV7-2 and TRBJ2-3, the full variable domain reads GAGVSQSPSNKVTEKGKDVELRCDPISGHTALYWYRQSLGQGLEFLIYFQGNSAPDKSGLPSDRFSAERTGGSVSTLTIQRTQQEDSAVYLCASSSPGGGSSTDTQYFGPGTRLTVL.

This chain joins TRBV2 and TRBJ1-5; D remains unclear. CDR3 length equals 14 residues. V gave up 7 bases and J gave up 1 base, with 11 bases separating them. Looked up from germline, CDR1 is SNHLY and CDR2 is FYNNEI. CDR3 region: CASNPRVSNQPQHF. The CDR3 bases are TGTGCCAGCAATCCGAGGGTGAGCAATCAGCCCCAGCATTTT.

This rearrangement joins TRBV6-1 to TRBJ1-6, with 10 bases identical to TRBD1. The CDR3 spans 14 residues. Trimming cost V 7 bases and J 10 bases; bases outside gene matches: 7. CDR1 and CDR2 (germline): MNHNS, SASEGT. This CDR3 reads CASTWGTGESPLHF. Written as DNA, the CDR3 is TGTGCCAGCACCTGGGGGACAGGGGAATCACCCCTCCACTTT.

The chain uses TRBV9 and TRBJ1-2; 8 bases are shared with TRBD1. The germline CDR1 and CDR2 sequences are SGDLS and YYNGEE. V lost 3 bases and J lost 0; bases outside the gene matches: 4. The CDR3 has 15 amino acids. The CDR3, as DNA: TGTGCCAGCAGCGCAGGGGGCTCAGCTAACTATGGCTACACCTTC. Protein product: CASSAGGSANYGYTF. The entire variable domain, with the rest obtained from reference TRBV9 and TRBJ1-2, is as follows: DSGVTQTPKHLITATGQRVTLRCSPRSGDLSVYWYQQSLDQGLQFLIQYYNGEERAKGNILERFSAQQFPDLHSELNLSSLELGDSALYFCASSAGGSANYGYTFGSGTRLTVV.

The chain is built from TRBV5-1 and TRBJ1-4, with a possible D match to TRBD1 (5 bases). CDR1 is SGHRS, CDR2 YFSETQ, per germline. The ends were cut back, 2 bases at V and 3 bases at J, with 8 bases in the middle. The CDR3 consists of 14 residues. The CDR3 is CASSFGRANEKLFF. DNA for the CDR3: TGCGCCAGCAGCTTTGGCAGGGCTAATGAAAAACTGTTTTTT. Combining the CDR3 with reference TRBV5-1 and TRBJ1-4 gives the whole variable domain KAGVTQTPRYLIKTRGQQVTLSCSPISGHRSVSWYQQTPGQGLQFLFEYFSETQRNKGNFPGRFSGRQFSNSRSEMNVSTLELGDSALYLCASSFGRANEKLFFGSGTQLSVL.

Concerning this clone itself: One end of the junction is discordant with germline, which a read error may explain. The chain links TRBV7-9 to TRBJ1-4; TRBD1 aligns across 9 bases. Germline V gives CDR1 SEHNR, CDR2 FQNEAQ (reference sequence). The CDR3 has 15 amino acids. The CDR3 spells CSSSPTGGANEKLFF. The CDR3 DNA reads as TGTTCCAGCAGTCCCACAGGGGGCGCTAATGAAAAACTGTTTTTT.

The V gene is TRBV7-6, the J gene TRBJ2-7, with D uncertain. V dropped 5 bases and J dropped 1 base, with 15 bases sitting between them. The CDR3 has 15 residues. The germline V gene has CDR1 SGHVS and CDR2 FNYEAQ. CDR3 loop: CASSPGSVTSYEQYF. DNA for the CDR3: TGTGCCAGCAGCCCCGGTTCCGTGACTTCCTACGAGCAGTACTTC.

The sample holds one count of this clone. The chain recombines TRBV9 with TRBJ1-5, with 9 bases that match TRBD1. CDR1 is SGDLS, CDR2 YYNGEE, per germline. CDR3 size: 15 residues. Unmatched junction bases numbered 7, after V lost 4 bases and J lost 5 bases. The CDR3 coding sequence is TGTGCCAGCAGCCCAGGGACAGGGAATTATCAGCCCCAGCATTTT. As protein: CASSPGTGNYQPQHF.

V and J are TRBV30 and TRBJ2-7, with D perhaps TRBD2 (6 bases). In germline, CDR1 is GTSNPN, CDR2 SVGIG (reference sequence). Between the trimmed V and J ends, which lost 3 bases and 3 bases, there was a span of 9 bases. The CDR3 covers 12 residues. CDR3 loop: CAWSETSYEQYF. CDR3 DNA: TGTGCCTGGAGCGAGACTAGCTACGAGCAGTACTTC.

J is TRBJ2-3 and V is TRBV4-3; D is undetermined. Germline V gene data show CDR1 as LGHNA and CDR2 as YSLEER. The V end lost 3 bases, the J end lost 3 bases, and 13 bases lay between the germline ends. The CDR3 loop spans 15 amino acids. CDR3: CASSQGGATTDTQYF. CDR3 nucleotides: TGCGCCAGCAGCCAGGGTGGCGCGACAACAGATACGCAGTATTTT.

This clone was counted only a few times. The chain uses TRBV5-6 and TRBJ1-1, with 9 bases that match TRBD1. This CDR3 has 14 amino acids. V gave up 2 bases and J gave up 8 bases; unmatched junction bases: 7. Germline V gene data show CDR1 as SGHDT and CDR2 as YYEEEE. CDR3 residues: CASSFDTGTGEAFF. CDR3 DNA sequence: TGTGCCAGCAGCTTCGACACCGGGACAGGGGAAGCTTTCTTT.

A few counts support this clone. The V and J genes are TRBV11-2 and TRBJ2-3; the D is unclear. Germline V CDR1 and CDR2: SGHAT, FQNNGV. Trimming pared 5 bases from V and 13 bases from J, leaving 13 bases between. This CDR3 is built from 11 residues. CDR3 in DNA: TGTGCCAGCAGCCCATCCCTAGAAAAGTATTTT. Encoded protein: CASSPSLEKYF. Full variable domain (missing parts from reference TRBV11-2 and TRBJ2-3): EAGVAQSPRYKIIEKRQSVAFWCNPISGHATLYWYQQILGQGPKLLIQFQNNGVVDDSQLPKDRFSAERLKGVDSTLKIQPAKLEDSAVYLCASSPSLEKYFGPGTRLTVL.

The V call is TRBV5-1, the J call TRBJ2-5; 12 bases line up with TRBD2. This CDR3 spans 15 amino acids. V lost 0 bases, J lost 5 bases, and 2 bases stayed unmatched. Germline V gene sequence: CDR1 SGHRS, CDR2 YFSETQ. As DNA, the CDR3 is TGCGCCAGCAGCTTGGGACTAGCGGGGGTGGAGACCCAGTACTTC. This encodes CASSLGLAGVETQYF.

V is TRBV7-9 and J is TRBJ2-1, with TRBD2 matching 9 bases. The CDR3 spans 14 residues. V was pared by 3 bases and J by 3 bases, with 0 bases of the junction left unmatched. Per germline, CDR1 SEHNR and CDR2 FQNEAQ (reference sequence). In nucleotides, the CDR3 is TGTGCCAGCAGCTTTAGCGGGGGCTACAATGAGCAGTTCTTC. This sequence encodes CASSFSGGYNEQFF.

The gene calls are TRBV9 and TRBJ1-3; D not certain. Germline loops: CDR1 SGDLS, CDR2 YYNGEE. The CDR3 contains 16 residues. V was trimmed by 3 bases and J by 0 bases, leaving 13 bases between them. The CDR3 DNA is TGTGCCAGCAGCGCCTACTCCGGGAGCTCTGGAAACACCATATATTTT. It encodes CASSAYSGSSGNTIYF.

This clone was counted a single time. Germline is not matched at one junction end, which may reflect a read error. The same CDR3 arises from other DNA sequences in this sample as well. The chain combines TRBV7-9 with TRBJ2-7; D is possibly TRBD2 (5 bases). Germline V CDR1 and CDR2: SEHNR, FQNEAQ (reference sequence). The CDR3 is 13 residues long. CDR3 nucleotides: TGTGCTAGCACCCCACGCGGAGGTACCGAGCAGTACTTC. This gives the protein CASTPRGGTEQYF.

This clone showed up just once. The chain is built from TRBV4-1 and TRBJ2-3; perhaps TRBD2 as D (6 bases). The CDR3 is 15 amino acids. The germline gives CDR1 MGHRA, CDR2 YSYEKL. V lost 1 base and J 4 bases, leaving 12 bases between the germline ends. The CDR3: CASSQGGIAPDTQYF. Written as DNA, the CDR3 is TGCGCCAGCAGCCAAGGCGGGATCGCCCCAGATACGCAGTATTTT.

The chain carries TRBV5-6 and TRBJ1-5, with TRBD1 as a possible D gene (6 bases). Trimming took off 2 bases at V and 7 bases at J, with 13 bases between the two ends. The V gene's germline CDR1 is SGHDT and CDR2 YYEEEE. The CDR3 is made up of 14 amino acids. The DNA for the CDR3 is TGTGCCAGCAGCTTTGGCAGGGGTGCCCAGCCCCAGCATTTT. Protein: CASSFGRGAQPQHF. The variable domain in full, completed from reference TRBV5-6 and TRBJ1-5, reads DAGVTQSPTHLIKTRGQQVTLRCSPKSGHDTVSWYQQALGQGPQFIFQYYEEEERQRGNFPDRFSGHQFPNYSSELNVNALLLGDSALYLCASSFGRGAQPQHFGDGTRLSIL.

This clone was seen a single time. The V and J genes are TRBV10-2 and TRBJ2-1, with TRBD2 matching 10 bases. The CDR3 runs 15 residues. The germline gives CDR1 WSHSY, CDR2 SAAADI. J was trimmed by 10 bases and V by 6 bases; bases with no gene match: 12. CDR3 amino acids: CASSAGTSAHEEQFF. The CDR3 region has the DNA TGCGCCAGCAGCGCCGGGACTAGCGCCCATGAGGAGCAGTTCTTC.

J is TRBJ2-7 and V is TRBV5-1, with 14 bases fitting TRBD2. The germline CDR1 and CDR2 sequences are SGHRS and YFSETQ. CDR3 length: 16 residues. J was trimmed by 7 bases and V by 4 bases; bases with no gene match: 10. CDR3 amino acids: CASSAGTSGGTREQYF. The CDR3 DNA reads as TGCGCCAGCAGCGCCGGGACTAGCGGGGGAACGCGGGAGCAGTACTTC.

The DNA of the CDR3 is TGCAGTGCTAGAACAGCCTACGAGCAGTACTTC. Translation: CSARTAYEQYF. The V and J genes are TRBV20-1 and TRBJ2-5; D gene uncertain. The DNA end is a closer match to TRBJ2-7, so the J assignment may be wrong. CDR3 length: 11 residues. The germline gives CDR1 DFQATT, CDR2 SNEGSKA (reference sequence).

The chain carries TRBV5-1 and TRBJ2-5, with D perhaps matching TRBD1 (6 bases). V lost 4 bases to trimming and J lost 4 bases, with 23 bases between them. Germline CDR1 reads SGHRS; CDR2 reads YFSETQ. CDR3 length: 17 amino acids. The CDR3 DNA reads TGCGCCAGCAGCCCTACCCGTCGACAGGAGGCTCGAGAGACCCAGTACTTC. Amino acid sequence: CASSPTRRQEARETQYF.

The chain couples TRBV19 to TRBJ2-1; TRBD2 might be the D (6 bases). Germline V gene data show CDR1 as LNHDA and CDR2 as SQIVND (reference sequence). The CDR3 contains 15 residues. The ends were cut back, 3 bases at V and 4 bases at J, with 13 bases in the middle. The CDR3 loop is CASSITSSEYNEQFF. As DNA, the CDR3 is TGTGCCAGTAGTATCACTAGCTCGGAATACAATGAGCAGTTCTTC.

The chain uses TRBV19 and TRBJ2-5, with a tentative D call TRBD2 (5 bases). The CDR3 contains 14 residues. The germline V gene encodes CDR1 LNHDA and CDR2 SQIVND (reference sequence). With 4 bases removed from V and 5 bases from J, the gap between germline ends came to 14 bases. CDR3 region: CASSSRAGRETQYF. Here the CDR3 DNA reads TGTGCCAGTAGTAGCCGGGCGGGCAGGGAGACCCAGTACTTC.

The DNA of the CDR3 is TGTGCCAGCAGCTTAGCTGGGACAGGTGCCTACGAGCAGTACTTC. Its translation is CASSLAGTGAYEQYF. This chain uses TRBV11-3 with TRBJ2-7; TRBD1 agrees at 8 bases. V was clipped by 1 base and J by 2 bases; unmatched bases: 4. Looked up from germline, CDR1 is SGHNT and CDR2 is YENEEA. The CDR3 consists of 15 residues.